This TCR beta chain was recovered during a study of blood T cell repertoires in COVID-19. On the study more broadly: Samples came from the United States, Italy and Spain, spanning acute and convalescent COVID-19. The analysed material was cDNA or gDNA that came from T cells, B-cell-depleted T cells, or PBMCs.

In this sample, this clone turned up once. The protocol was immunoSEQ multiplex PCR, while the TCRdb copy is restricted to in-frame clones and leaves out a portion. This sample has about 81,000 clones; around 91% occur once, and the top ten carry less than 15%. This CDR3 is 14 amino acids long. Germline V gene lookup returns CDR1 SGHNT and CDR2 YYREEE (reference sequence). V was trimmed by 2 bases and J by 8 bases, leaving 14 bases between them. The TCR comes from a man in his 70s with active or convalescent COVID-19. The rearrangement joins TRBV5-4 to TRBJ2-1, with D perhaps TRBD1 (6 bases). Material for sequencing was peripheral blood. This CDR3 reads CASSFRDPGDEQFF. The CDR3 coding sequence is TGTGCCAGCAGCTTCCGGGACCCAGGGGATGAGCAGTTCTTC.